Given below is one T cell receptor (beta chain) in context. In this sample, this clone turned up once. The antigen it binds to is not known. No quality values exist for individual bases; no much larger clone is one base distant. These data come from a study of blood T cell repertoires in COVID-19 (dated by TCRdb to 2019 to 2021). Turning to the overall study: Samples covering the acute and convalescent phases of COVID-19 were provided by collaborators in the United States, Italy and Spain. The material from the prospective study consisted of cDNA or gDNA derived from T cells, B-cell-depleted T cells, or PBMCs. Subjects who had been exposed to COVID-19, were actively infected with it, or had recovered from it provided the deeply sampled blood TCRbeta repertoires that made up the dataset. The repertoires were made available in a free public database intended to serve as a resource for research on the immune response to SARS-CoV-2. Samples came from the ongoing ImmuneRACE study (first 160 participants) plus 1,254 subjects from 6 global collaborators. A de-identified subject ID, COVID-19 status, age in years and sex were almost always included in the sample metadata. Where available, HLA class I and class II types were obtained from metadata supplied by the sample provider rather than from assay-based typing.

At one collaborating source in Seattle, patients were enrolled during active infection and were followed longitudinally through the course of disease. Collaborating institutions collected whole blood in K2EDTA tubes following their own protocols. For TCRbeta analysis, collaborator samples were shipped as frozen whole blood, as isolated PBMCs, or as DNA extracted from either sample type. Per the germline V gene, SGHRS is the CDR1 and YFSETQ is the CDR2. The V and J ends are trimmed by 0 bases and 1 base, leaving 10 bases between them. The CDR3 contains 15 residues, cysteine and phenylalanine counted. Left in the record is the CDR3 DNA by itself, 45 bases read in frame from the first base. The immunoSEQ Assay, a bias-controlled multiplex PCR, was used to amplify TCRbeta CDR3 regions from genomic DNA. From the authors' description of their analysis: Nucleated cell counts per sample were estimated from amplification of reference gene primers within the assay. To quantify the absolute abundance of each unique TCRbeta CDR3 rearrangement, sequence reads were collapsed and filtered. For each sample, productive Simpson clonality was calculated as the square root of Simpson's diversity index over productive rearrangements. Held by TCRdb, this immuneACCESS table contains in-frame sequences only and omits some clones. Under half of the omission traces to an unresolved V gene where checked; the cause of the rest is unknown. V and J calls and clone size are given by that table; D and trimming were obtained from the DNA. The sample data list some 120,000 clones, and more than 90% of these were observed just once. 3.5% to 5% of the sample is taken by the ten largest.

What the work shows at the level of the full study, not this receptor alone: How much clinical and demographic metadata was included differed by source and by participant, and the metadata was provided uncurated.

The sequence was obtained from a man aged 55 to 70 with COVID-19, enrolled during active disease. Sequencing used peripheral blood. The chain employs TRBV5-1 and TRBJ1-1, with TRBD1 tentatively as D gene (5 bases match). The sequenced DNA: TGCGCCAGCAGCTTGGACGGAGGGGAGAACACTGAAGCTTTCTTT. It is translated as CASSLDGGENTEAFF.